A selection of T cell receptor beta chains follows, all from one sample in a study of blood T cell repertoires in COVID-19. Assay: immunoSEQ multiplex PCR; the TCRdb copy retains only in-frame clones and omits some. The sample carries about 270,000 clones, 88% recorded once. The material sequenced was PBMCs or T cells enriched from blood (not recorded which). These receptors were obtained from a woman between 55 and 75 years old in a cohort exposed to, infected with or recovered from COVID-19 (not recorded which). Each CDR3 is given with its conserved first and last residue. Fields, in order: V gene, D gene, J gene, clone size, CDR3 protein, CDR3 DNA. A D gene is named only where the DNA matches it firmly. Only part of the rows carry a size: once, few, many, or a class if the clone is expanded.

V gene: TRBV19
D gene: TRBD1
J gene: TRBJ2-1
clone size: NA
CDR3 protein: CATQGRTGGRDEQFF
CDR3 DNA: TGTGCCACCCAAGGCCGGACAGGGGGCAGGGATGAGCAGTTCTTC

V gene: TRBV18
D gene: NA
J gene: TRBJ2-6
clone size: NA
CDR3 protein: CASGPGSGANVLTF
CDR3 DNA: TGTGCCAGCGGTCCAGGCTCCGGGGCCAACGTCCTGACTTTC

V gene: TRBV7-8
D gene: NA
J gene: TRBJ1-5
clone size: NA
CDR3 protein: CASSLGVLLGARNQPQHF
CDR3 DNA: TGTGCCAGCAGCTTAGGAGTTCTTTTGGGGGCGCGGAATCAGCCCCAGCATTTT

V gene: TRBV7-6
D gene: NA
J gene: TRBJ2-5
clone size: NA
CDR3 protein: CASSAFETQYF
CDR3 DNA: TGTGCCAGCAGCGCGTTTGAGACCCAGTACTTC

V gene: TRBV28
D gene: NA
J gene: TRBJ2-6
clone size: NA
CDR3 protein: CASSFDLRLSGANVLTF
CDR3 DNA: TGTGCCAGCAGTTTCGACCTGCGGTTGTCTGGGGCCAACGTCCTGACTTTC

V gene: TRBV28
D gene: NA
J gene: TRBJ1-4
clone size: NA
CDR3 protein: CASSLPKPGEKLFF
CDR3 DNA: TGTGCCAGCAGTCTCCCCAAACCAGGTGAAAAACTGTTTTTT

V gene: TRBV28
D gene: TRBD1
J gene: TRBJ1-5
clone size: NA
CDR3 protein: CATVPGGQGANQPQHF
CDR3 DNA: TGTGCCACTGTTCCGGGTGGGCAGGGGGCGAATCAGCCCCAGCATTTT

V gene: TRBV11-2
D gene: NA
J gene: TRBJ2-3
clone size: NA
CDR3 protein: CASSLQAVSTDTQYF
CDR3 DNA: TGTGCCAGCAGCTTACAAGCGGTTAGCACAGATACGCAGTATTTT

V gene: TRBV5-1
D gene: TRBD1
J gene: TRBJ1-2
clone size: NA
CDR3 protein: CASTPGQGRYGYTF
CDR3 DNA: TGCGCCAGCACACCCGGACAGGGGAGGTATGGCTACACCTTC

V gene: TRBV28
D gene: TRBD2
J gene: TRBJ2-1
clone size: NA
CDR3 protein: CAIGVAGGDEQFF
CDR3 DNA: TGTGCCATTGGAGTAGCGGGAGGGGATGAGCAGTTCTTC

V gene: TRBV6-5
D gene: NA
J gene: TRBJ1-1
clone size: NA
CDR3 protein: CATLLRGMNTEAFF
CDR3 DNA: TGTGCCACGCTTCTAAGAGGAATGAACACTGAAGCTTTCTTT

V gene: TRBV10-1
D gene: NA
J gene: TRBJ2-1
clone size: few
CDR3 protein: CESRRRGWYNEQFF
CDR3 DNA: TGCGAGTCACGACGCAGGGGATGGTACAATGAGCAGTTCTTC

V gene: TRBV28
D gene: NA
J gene: TRBJ2-1
clone size: NA
CDR3 protein: CASSLRASRGNEQFF
CDR3 DNA: TGTGCCAGCAGTTTAAGGGCTAGCCGGGGTAATGAGCAGTTCTTC

V gene: TRBV27
D gene: TRBD1
J gene: TRBJ2-1
clone size: NA
CDR3 protein: CASSPRTGYNEQFF
CDR3 DNA: TGTGCCAGCAGTCCCCGGACAGGATACAATGAGCAGTTCTTC

V gene: TRBV6-5
D gene: TRBD1
J gene: TRBJ2-5
clone size: NA
CDR3 protein: CASSLDRRQETQYF
CDR3 DNA: TGTGCCAGCAGCTTGGACAGGAGACAAGAGACCCAGTACTTC

V gene: TRBV6-5
D gene: TRBD1
J gene: TRBJ1-2
clone size: NA
CDR3 protein: CASTKDRVAGYTF
CDR3 DNA: TGTGCCAGCACTAAGGACAGGGTGGCTGGCTACACCTTC

V gene: TRBV5-1
D gene: NA
J gene: TRBJ1-4
clone size: NA
CDR3 protein: CASSLGRGGDEKLFF
CDR3 DNA: TGCGCCAGCAGCTTGGGGAGAGGGGGAGATGAAAAACTGTTTTTT

V gene: TRBV5-6
D gene: NA
J gene: TRBJ1-1
clone size: NA
CDR3 protein: CASSLGYPEMNTEAFF
CDR3 DNA: TGTGCCAGCAGCTTGGGTTATCCTGAGATGAACACTGAAGCTTTCTTT

V gene: TRBV30
D gene: NA
J gene: TRBJ1-6
clone size: NA
CDR3 protein: CAWSVAKGNNSPLHF
CDR3 DNA: TGTGCCTGGAGTGTAGCTAAGGGGAACAATTCACCCCTCCACTTT

V gene: TRBV18
D gene: TRBD1
J gene: TRBJ1-6
clone size: NA
CDR3 protein: CASSPGQGNSPLHF
CDR3 DNA: TGTGCCAGCTCACCAGGACAGGGAAATTCACCCCTCCACTTT

V gene: TRBV9
D gene: TRBD1
J gene: TRBJ1-4
clone size: NA
CDR3 protein: CASSVAPGQANEKLFF
CDR3 DNA: TGTGCCAGCAGCGTAGCGCCGGGACAGGCTAATGAAAAACTGTTTTTT

V gene: TRBV7-9
D gene: TRBD2
J gene: TRBJ2-3
clone size: NA
CDR3 protein: CASSLWGAGGSADPTQYF
CDR3 DNA: TGTGCCAGCAGCCTATGGGGGGCGGGAGGATCGGCAGACCCCACGCAGTATTTT

V gene: TRBV6-5
D gene: TRBD1
J gene: TRBJ2-3
clone size: NA
CDR3 protein: CATHRGRRTDTQYF
CDR3 DNA: TGTGCCACCCACAGGGGAAGGAGAACAGATACGCAGTATTTT

V gene: TRBV2
D gene: TRBD1
J gene: TRBJ2-5
clone size: NA
CDR3 protein: CASSESGTGPPQYF
CDR3 DNA: TGTGCCAGCAGTGAGTCCGGGACAGGGCCGCCCCAGTACTTC

V gene: TRBV24-1
D gene: TRBD1
J gene: TRBJ2-2
clone size: NA
CDR3 protein: CATSGQGSRTGELFF
CDR3 DNA: TGTGCCACCAGTGGACAGGGGTCCCGCACCGGGGAGCTGTTTTTT

V gene: TRBV30
D gene: TRBD1
J gene: TRBJ1-5
clone size: few
CDR3 protein: CAWRRTGAENQPQHF
CDR3 DNA: TGTGCCTGGAGACGGACAGGGGCGGAGAATCAGCCCCAGCATTTT

V gene: TRBV14
D gene: NA
J gene: TRBJ2-5
clone size: NA
CDR3 protein: CASSQRGSETQYF
CDR3 DNA: TGTGCCAGCAGCCAAAGGGGTTCGGAGACCCAGTACTTC

V gene: TRBV18
D gene: TRBD1
J gene: TRBJ1-2
clone size: NA
CDR3 protein: CASSPPWTGGAGGYTF
CDR3 DNA: TGTGCCAGCTCACCACCGTGGACAGGGGGCGCCGGTGGCTACACCTTC

V gene: TRBV7-9
D gene: NA
J gene: TRBJ1-5
clone size: NA
CDR3 protein: CASSLSGVNNQPQHF
CDR3 DNA: TGTGCCAGCAGCTTATCAGGTGTTAACAATCAGCCCCAGCATTTT

V gene: TRBV3-1/TRBV3-2
D gene: NA
J gene: TRBJ1-5
clone size: once
CDR3 protein: CASSPSVGNQPQHF
CDR3 DNA: TGTGCCAGCAGCCCCTCGGTGGGCAATCAGCCCCAGCATTTT

V gene: TRBV4-1
D gene: NA
J gene: TRBJ2-7
clone size: NA
CDR3 protein: CASSLILQGFGYEQYF
CDR3 DNA: TGCGCCAGCAGCTTGATCCTCCAGGGTTTCGGCTACGAGCAGTACTTC